This T cell receptor beta chain was sequenced during a study of T cell responses to AZD1222 COVID-19 vaccine. Note on this clone: Its antigen is undetermined.

Sequencing was performed with immunoSEQ multiplex PCR; in TCRdb, only in-frame clones are kept and a portion is missing. This sample has roughly 80,000 clones, with roughly 90% found just once. V gave up 6 bases and J gave up 3 bases, with 11 bases separating them. This CDR3 has 14 residues. Germline assignment: CDR1 LNHDA and CDR2 SQIVND (reference sequence). Points from the study as a whole: Repertoires were obtained only post-peak T cell response.

The chain has TRBV19 and TRBJ2-2; possibly TRBD1 for D (6 bases). The sequencing used peripheral blood, collected on day 0 of MenACWY control vaccination. This TCR was sampled from an adult in good health. This CDR3 reads CASRTGTYTGELFF. The CDR3 bases are TGTGCCAGTAGGACGGGGACATACACCGGGGAGCTGTTTTTT. The full variable domain, completed using reference TRBV19 and TRBJ2-2, is DGGITQSPKYLFRKEGQNVTLSCEQNLNHDAMYWYRQDPGQGLRLIYYSQIVNDFQKGDIAEGYSVSREKKESFPLTVTSAQKNPTAFYLCASRTGTYTGELFFGEGSRLTVL.